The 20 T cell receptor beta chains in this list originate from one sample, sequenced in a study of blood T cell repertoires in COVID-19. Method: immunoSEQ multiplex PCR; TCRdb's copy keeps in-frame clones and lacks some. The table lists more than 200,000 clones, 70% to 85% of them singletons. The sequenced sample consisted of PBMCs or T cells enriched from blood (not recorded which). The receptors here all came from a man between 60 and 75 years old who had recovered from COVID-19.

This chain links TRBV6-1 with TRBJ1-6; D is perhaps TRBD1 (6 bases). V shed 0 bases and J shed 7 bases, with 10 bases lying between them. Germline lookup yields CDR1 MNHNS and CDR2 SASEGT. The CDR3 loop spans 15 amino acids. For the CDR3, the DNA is TGTGCCAGCAGTGAAGCGATAGGACAGAATTCACCCCTCCACTTT. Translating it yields CASSEAIGQNSPLHF.

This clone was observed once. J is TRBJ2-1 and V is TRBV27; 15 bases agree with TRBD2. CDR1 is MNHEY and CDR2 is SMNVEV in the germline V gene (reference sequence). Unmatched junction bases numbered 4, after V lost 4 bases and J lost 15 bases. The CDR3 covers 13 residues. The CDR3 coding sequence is TGTGCCAGCAGTTCGCGGACTAGCGGGGGGGGGTTCTTC. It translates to CASSSRTSGGGFF.

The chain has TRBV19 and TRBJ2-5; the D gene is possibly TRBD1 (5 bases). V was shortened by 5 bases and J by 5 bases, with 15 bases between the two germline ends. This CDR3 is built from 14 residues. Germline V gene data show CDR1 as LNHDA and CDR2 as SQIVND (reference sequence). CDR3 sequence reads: CASSRDSWRETQYF. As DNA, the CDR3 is TGTGCCAGTAGTCGAGACAGCTGGCGTGAGACCCAGTACTTC.

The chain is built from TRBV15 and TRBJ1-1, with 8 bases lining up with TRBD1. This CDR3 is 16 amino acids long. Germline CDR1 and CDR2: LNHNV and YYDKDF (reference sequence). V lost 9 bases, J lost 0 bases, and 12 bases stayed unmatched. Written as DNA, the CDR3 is TGTGCCACAAAAAAGGACAGGGTAATCATGAACACTGAAGCTTTCTTT. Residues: CATKKDRVIMNTEAFF.

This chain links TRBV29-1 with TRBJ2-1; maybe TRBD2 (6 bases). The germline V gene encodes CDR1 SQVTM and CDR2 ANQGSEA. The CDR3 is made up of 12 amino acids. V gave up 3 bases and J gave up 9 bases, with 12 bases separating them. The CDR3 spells CSVDSGVREQFF. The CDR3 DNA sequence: TGCAGCGTTGATTCGGGGGTGCGTGAGCAGTTCTTC.

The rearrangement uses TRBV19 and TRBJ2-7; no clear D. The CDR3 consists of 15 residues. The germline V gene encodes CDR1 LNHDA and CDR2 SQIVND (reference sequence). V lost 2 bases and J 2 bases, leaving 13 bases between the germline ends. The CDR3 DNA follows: TGTGCCAGTAGTATATCCCCCGGTAAGACCTACGAGCAGTACTTC. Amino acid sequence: CASSISPGKTYEQYF.

CDR3 sequence: CASSPPGSGANVLTF. The CDR3 DNA reads as TGTGCCAGCAGCCCCCCGGGTTCTGGGGCCAACGTCCTGACTTTC. This chain links TRBV2 with TRBJ2-6, with D unresolved. V gave up 6 bases and J gave up 1 base, with 10 bases separating them. The CDR3 spans 15 residues. Germline V gene data show CDR1 as SNHLY and CDR2 as FYNNEI.

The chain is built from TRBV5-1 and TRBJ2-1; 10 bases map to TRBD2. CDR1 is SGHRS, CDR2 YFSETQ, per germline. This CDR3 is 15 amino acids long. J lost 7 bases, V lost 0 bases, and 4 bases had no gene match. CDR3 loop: CASSLVSGGRNEQFF. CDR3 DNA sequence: TGCGCCAGCAGCTTGGTTAGCGGGGGGCGGAATGAGCAGTTCTTC.

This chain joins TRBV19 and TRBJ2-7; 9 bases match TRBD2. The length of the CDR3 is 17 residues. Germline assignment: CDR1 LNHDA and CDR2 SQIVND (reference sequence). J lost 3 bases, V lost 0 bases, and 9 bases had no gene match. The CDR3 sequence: CASSIDLASGVNYEQYF. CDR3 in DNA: TGTGCCAGTAGTATAGATCTGGCTAGCGGGGTGAACTACGAGCAGTACTTC.

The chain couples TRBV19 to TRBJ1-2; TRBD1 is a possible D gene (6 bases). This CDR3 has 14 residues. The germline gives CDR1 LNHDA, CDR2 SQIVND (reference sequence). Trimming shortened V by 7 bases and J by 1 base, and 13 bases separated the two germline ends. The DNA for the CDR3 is TGTGCCAGTACCACACAGGGAGTTAACTATGGCTACACCTTC. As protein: CASTTQGVNYGYTF.

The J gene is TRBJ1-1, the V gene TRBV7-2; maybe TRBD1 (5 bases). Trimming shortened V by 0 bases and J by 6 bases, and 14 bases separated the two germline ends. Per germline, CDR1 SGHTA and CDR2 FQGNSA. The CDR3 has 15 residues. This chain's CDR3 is CASSLALKTVAEAFF. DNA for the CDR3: TGTGCCAGCAGCTTAGCTCTAAAGACAGTGGCTGAAGCTTTCTTT.

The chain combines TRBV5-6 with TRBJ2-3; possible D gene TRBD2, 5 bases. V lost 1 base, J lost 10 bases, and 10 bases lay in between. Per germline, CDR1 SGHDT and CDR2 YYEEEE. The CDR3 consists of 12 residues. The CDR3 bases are TGTGCCAGCAGCTTGCCTCTGGGAGCGCAGTATTTT. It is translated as CASSLPLGAQYF.

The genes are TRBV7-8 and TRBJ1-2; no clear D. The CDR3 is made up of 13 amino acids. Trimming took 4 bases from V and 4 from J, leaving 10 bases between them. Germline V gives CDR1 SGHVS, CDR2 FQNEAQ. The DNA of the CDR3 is TGTGCCAGCAGCTCTACCGGGATCTATGGCTACACCTTC. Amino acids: CASSSTGIYGYTF.

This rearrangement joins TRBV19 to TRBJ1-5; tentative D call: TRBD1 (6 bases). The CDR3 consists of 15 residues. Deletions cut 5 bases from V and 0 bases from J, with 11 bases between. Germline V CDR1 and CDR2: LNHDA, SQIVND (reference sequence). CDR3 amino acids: CASSVQGDSNQPQHF. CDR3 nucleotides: TGTGCCAGTAGTGTACAGGGAGATAGCAATCAGCCCCAGCATTTT. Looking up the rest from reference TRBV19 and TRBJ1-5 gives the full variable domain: DGGITQSPKYLFRKEGQNVTLSCEQNLNHDAMYWYRQDPGQGLRLIYYSQIVNDFQKGDIAEGYSVSREKKESFPLTVTSAQKNPTAFYLCASSVQGDSNQPQHFGDGTRLSIL.

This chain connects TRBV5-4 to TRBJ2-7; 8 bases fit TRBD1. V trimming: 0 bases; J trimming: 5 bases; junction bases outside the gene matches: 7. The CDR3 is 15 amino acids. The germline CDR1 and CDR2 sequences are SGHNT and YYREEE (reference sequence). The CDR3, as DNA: TGTGCCAGCAGCTTGGGTATAGGACAGGGTCACGAGCAGTACTTC. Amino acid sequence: CASSLGIGQGHEQYF.

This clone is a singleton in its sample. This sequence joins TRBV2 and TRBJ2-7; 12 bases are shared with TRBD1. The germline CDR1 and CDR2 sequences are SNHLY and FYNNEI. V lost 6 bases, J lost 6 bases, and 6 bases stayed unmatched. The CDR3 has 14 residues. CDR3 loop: CASREGQGAFEQYF. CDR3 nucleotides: TGTGCCAGCAGGGAGGGACAGGGGGCTTTCGAGCAGTACTTC.

CDR3 region: CASSTRDRGITEAFF. The CDR3 nucleotides are TGTGCCAGCAGCACAAGGGACAGGGGGATCACTGAAGCTTTCTTT. The chain uses TRBV7-8 and TRBJ1-1; TRBD1 agrees at 11 bases. The CDR3 contains 15 residues. Germline V gene sequence: CDR1 SGHVS, CDR2 FQNEAQ. Trimming cost V 5 bases and J 4 bases; bases outside gene matches: 6.

The CDR3 sequence: CASSQEPGVPEAFF. CDR3 nucleotide sequence: TGCGCCAGCAGCCAAGAGCCGGGTGTCCCAGAAGCTTTCTTT. The chain is built from TRBV4-3 and TRBJ1-1; D gene uncertain. The CDR3 length is 14 residues. The germline CDR1 and CDR2 sequences are LGHNA and YSLEER. V gave up 0 bases and J gave up 8 bases, with 13 bases separating them.

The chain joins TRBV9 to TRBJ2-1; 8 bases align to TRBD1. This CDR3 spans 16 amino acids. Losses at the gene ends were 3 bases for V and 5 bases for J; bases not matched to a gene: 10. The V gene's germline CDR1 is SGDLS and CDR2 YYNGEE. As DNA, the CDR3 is TGTGCCAGCAGCGACTCCCCGGGACAGGATGACAATGAGCAGTTCTTC. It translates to CASSDSPGQDDNEQFF.

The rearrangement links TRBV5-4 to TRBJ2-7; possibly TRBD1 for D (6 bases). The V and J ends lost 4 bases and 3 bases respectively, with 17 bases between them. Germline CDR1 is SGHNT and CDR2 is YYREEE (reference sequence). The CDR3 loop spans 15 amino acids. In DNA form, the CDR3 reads TGTGCCAGCAGCATCGCAGGGGCCGGAGGCTACGAGCAGTACTTC. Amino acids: CASSIAGAGGYEQYF. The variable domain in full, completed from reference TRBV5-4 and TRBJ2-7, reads ETGVTQSPTHLIKTRGQQVTLRCSSQSGHNTVSWYQQALGQGPQFIFQYYREEENGRGNFPPRFSGLQFPNYSSELNVNALELDDSALYLCASSIAGAGGYEQYFGPGTRLTVT.